This TCR beta chain was recovered during a study of a mutant IDH1 vaccine in newly diagnosed glioma. Overall study context: Treated patients, averaging roughly 40 years, were roughly 62% male and approximately 38% female. Study-level results: The occurrence of vaccine-induced immune responses was seen in roughly 93% of patients.

Here immunoSEQ multiplex PCR was the method, and the copy in TCRdb shows in-frame clones only, minus some. The table has roughly 86,000 clones, around three quarters seen once. On this clone itself: Its target is unknown. Compared with germline, one end of the junction differs, possibly owing to a read error.

The CDR3 consists of 19 residues. Germline assignment: CDR1 LGHNA and CDR2 YSLEER. Time point of the sample: baseline, week 1 (first vaccination visit). Treatment defined: pre-vaccination baseline after standard-of-care therapy. The donors' diagnosis was new WHO grade 3 or 4 astrocytoma that was IDH1-mutant and ATRX-lost. V is TRBV4-3 and J is TRBJ2-1; unclear D gene. This clonotype was sampled from a man aged 40-49 years with glioma. The sequences come from PBMCs, collected from a glioma patient treated with radiotherapy, temozolomide or both. CDR3 protein: CASSQEFTWQYNSHNEQFF. The CDR3 bases are TGCGCCAGCAGCCAAGAGTTCACCTGGCAGTACAACTCCCACAATGAGCAGTTCTTC.